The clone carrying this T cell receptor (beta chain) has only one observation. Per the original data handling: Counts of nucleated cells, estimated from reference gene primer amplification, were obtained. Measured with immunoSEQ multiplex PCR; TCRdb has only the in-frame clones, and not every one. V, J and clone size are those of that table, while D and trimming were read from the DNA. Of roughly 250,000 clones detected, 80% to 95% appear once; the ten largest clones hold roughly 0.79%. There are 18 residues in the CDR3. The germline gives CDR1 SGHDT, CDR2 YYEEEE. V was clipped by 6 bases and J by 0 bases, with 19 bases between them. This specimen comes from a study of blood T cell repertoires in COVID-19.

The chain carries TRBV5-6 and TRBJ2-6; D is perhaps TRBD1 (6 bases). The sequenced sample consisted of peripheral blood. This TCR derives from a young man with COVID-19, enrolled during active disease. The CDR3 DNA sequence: TGTGCCAGCACCCGAACCGGACAGCTGGTCTCTGGGGCCAACGTCCTGACTTTC. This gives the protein CASTRTGQLVSGANVLTF.